This T cell receptor (beta chain) was documented in a study of CD8 T cells in ankylosing spondylitis (dated by TCRdb to 2015 to 2018). Concerning the study at large: To find TCR variants linked to disease, the study profiled T cell receptor beta repertoires in ankylosing spondylitis patients and healthy donors. The full study cohort was made up of 25 ankylosing spondylitis patients and 108 healthy donors. Peripheral blood was sampled, and synovial fluid was additionally collected from ankylosing spondylitis patients.

TCRdb shows the sequencer as Illumina HiSeq 2500. TCR beta libraries were prepared by quantitative 5'-RACE with molecular barcodes. In the source study's methods: To identify disease-linked TCR variants, a new computational method was used, one built on a probabilistic model of VDJ rearrangement. TCRdb handled the public reads itself, with Q25 trimming in fastp and clone calling in MiXCR, and kept productive beta chains. Entries are consolidated by CDR3 protein sequence, retaining the most common genes and DNA. The V and J calls here are based on TCRdb, not the publication. The sample table shows about 130,000 distinct CDR3 sequences, and around 7.9% are seen once. Approximately 13% of the sample is held by the ten biggest clonotypes. Findings and caveats that apply to the study as a whole: In peripheral blood, the disease-linked clones were found at relatively low frequencies and had a CD8+ phenotype. A TCR beta motif made up of roughly eight highly homologous amino acid variants appeared to be characteristic of blood from ankylosing spondylitis patients. Significant enrichment of the disease-linked clones was reported in matched synovial fluid samples from ankylosing spondylitis patients. Some of the motif variants had been reported before in the synovial fluid and blood of reactive arthritis patients, a finding that suggests common disease-initiation mechanisms.

For CDR1 and CDR2, the germline V gene lists SGHRS and YFSETQ. The CDR3 holds 16 amino acids from the cysteine to the phenylalanine. Only CDR3 DNA is held: 48 bases, read in frame from base 1. The germline V end is reduced by 4 bases and the J end by 4 bases; junction bases left unmatched: 9. This clonotype has ten or more counts. Its antigen is unknown. There are no base qualities to consult, and no much larger clone falls within one base. The sequence was obtained from a female donor with ankylosing spondylitis or in good health (not recorded which). Material: blood, either unsorted or a sorted T cell fraction (not recorded which). The chain is encoded by TRBV5-1 joined to TRBJ2-2, with 8 bases in between that match TRBD1. The CDR3 region reads CASSPLRTGSTGELFF. Here is the DNA: TGCGCCAGCAGCCCACTCCGGACAGGGAGCACCGGGGAGCTGTTTTTT.